Presented here are 27 T cell receptor beta chains from one specimen sequenced in a study of T cell repertoires in cytomegalovirus infection. Which antigens these TCRs recognize remains unknown. One entry per CDR3 protein results from TCRdb running MiXCR on the reads. The repertoire consists of some 700,000 distinct CDR3 sequences, with around 30% occurring once and the leading ten covering over 15%. The sample was cultured PBMCs, taken from culture after CMV antigen stimulation. The receptors shown here come from a human donor in good health (CMV status not recorded). Some clones in this sample may be carry-over from other donors' samples.

This clonotype was found many times. This chain links TRBV7-8 with TRBJ1-6; D unclear. The CDR3 consists of 15 residues. With 4 bases removed from V and 7 bases from J, the gap between germline ends came to 14 bases. Germline V CDR1 and CDR2: SGHVS, FQNEAQ. Here the CDR3 reads CASSSPRTRNSPLHF. The DNA of the CDR3 is TGTGCCAGCAGCTCCCCCCGTACGAGAAATTCACCCCTCCACTTT.

This rearrangement joins TRBV20-1 to TRBJ1-1; D gene ambiguous. CDR1 is DFQATT, CDR2 SNEGSKA, per germline (reference sequence). The CDR3 loop spans 14 amino acids. V was shortened by 0 bases and J by 1 base, with 9 bases between the two germline ends. The CDR3 here is CSARDGQRNTEAFF. CDR3 in DNA: TGCAGTGCTAGAGATGGGCAGAGGAACACTGAAGCTTTCTTT.

The chain joins TRBV7-4 to TRBJ1-5; D gene uncertain. Germline V gene lookup returns CDR1 SGHVT and CDR2 SQSDAQ. There are 17 residues in the CDR3. V was cut by 2 bases and J by 0 bases, with 14 bases left in between. CDR3 nucleotides: TGTGCCAGCAGCTTATTTAAAACGGGCCTTAGCAATCAGCCCCAGCATTTT. The encoded protein is CASSLFKTGLSNQPQHF.

As for this clonotype: With a much larger clone just one base away, this may be a read error. The chain combines TRBV7-2 with TRBJ2-1; no reliable D call. This CDR3 contains 15 residues. Germline assignment: CDR1 SGHTA and CDR2 FQGNSA. V gave up 1 base and J gave up 4 bases, with 11 bases separating them. Here the CDR3 DNA reads TGTGCCAGCAGCTTAGGGGTCCAGGTGTACAATGAGCAGTTCTTC. Translation gives CASSLGVQVYNEQFF.

The chain carries TRBV19 and TRBJ2-2; D gene unclear. The CDR3 sequence is 15 residues long. V lost 7 bases and J 1 base, leaving 13 bases between the germline ends. Germline values: CDR1 LNHDA, CDR2 SQIVND (reference sequence). The CDR3 nucleotides are TGTGCCAGTACGGCGGTACTAATGAACACCGGGGAGCTGTTTTTT. Its protein product is CASTAVLMNTGELFF.

V and J are TRBV18 and TRBJ1-3; possibly TRBD1 for D (5 bases). CDR3 length: 15 amino acids. The V end was cut by 6 bases, the J end by 1 base, with 13 bases between. The germline CDR1 and CDR2 sequences are KGHSH and LQKENI. The CDR3: CASSSTSGSGNTIYF. CDR3 in DNA: TGTGCCAGCTCGTCAACGTCAGGGTCTGGAAACACCATATATTTT.

The chain has TRBV10-1 and TRBJ2-1; possibly TRBD2 for D (6 bases). Trimming pared 0 bases from V and 10 bases from J, leaving 10 bases between. CDR3 size: 13 residues. The germline V gene has CDR1 WNHNN and CDR2 SYGVQD (reference sequence). DNA for the CDR3: TGCGCCAGCAGTGAGTCGACGCTAGCGGAGCAGTTCTTC. This sequence encodes CASSESTLAEQFF.

This rearrangement joins TRBV6-2 or TRBV6-3 to TRBJ1-5, with TRBD1 as a possible D gene (5 bases). Germline V lookup: CDR1 MNHEY, CDR2 SVGEGT. Trimming cost V 7 bases and J 2 bases, with 15 bases left between them. The CDR3 is 15 residues long. Here the CDR3 DNA reads TGTGCCAGCACCCGGCAGGGTTTGGGCAATCAGCCCCAGCATTTT. This codes for CASTRQGLGNQPQHF.

The chain has TRBV2 and TRBJ1-1; no clear D gene. Trimming stripped 2 bases from V and 2 bases from J, with 6 bases between. CDR1 SNHLY and CDR2 FYNNEI come from the germline V gene. The CDR3 length is 13 residues. The CDR3 loop is CASSEWQNTEAFF. DNA for the CDR3: TGTGCCAGCAGTGAATGGCAAAACACTGAAGCTTTCTTT.

This chain uses TRBV19 with TRBJ1-2; D call uncertain. The CDR3 length is 13 residues. The V end lost 3 bases, the J end lost 0 bases, and 5 bases lay between the germline ends. Germline CDR1 and CDR2: LNHDA and SQIVND (reference sequence). The CDR3 protein is CASSIRANYGYTF. CDR3 DNA sequence: TGTGCCAGTAGTATTAGAGCTAACTATGGCTACACCTTC.

This clonotype showed up just a few times. The chain employs TRBV2 and TRBJ1-1; possible D gene TRBD1, 5 bases. V lost 4 bases and J lost 1, with 10 bases in between. The CDR3 runs to 14 residues. Germline V gives CDR1 SNHLY, CDR2 FYNNEI. CDR3 protein: CASSGWGRNTEAFF. The CDR3 coding sequence is TGTGCCAGCAGTGGTTGGGGGAGGAACACTGAAGCTTTCTTT.

V and J are TRBV11-2 and TRBJ2-3; 12 bases map to TRBD2. The trim removed 0 bases at V and 3 bases at J, leaving 4 bases unmatched. Germline CDR1 and CDR2: SGHAT and FQNNGV. The CDR3 sequence is 17 residues long. CDR3: CASSLDGLAGFTDTQYF. CDR3 bases: TGTGCCAGCAGCTTAGACGGACTAGCGGGGTTTACAGATACGCAGTATTTT. Drawing the rest from reference TRBV11-2 and TRBJ2-3, the complete variable domain is EAGVAQSPRYKIIEKRQSVAFWCNPISGHATLYWYQQILGQGPKLLIQFQNNGVVDDSQLPKDRFSAERLKGVDSTLKIQPAKLEDSAVYLCASSLDGLAGFTDTQYFGPGTRLTVL.

This chain joins TRBV27 and TRBJ1-2; D not resolved. Germline values: CDR1 MNHEY, CDR2 SMNVEV (reference sequence). Trimming took 5 bases from V and 0 from J, leaving 13 bases between them. The CDR3 covers 15 residues. Written as DNA, the CDR3 is TGTGCCAGCAGTGTAGACCCTTTAGCTAACTATGGCTACACCTTC. Translated: CASSVDPLANYGYTF.

The chain joins TRBV5-1 to TRBJ1-4; weak D call: TRBD1 (5 bases). CDR1 is SGHRS and CDR2 is YFSETQ in the germline V gene. There are 15 residues in the CDR3. The V end was cut by 0 bases, the J end by 5 bases, with 11 bases between. The CDR3 here is CASSLEGGENEKLFF. The CDR3 DNA follows: TGCGCCAGCAGCTTGGAAGGAGGGGAGAATGAAAAACTGTTTTTT.

The rearrangement joins TRBV4-1 to TRBJ1-5; TRBD1 might be the D (6 bases). From germline, CDR1 is MGHRA and CDR2 YSYEKL. V was pared by 4 bases and J by 6 bases, with 16 bases between. This CDR3 spans 15 amino acids. In nucleotides, the CDR3 is TGCGCCAGCAGCCCAAGGGGGGGCTTGGGTCAGCCCCAGCATTTT. Translated, it gives CASSPRGGLGQPQHF.

This clonotype was observed a few times. The chain carries TRBV5-6 and TRBJ2-7; 14 bases agree with TRBD2. The germline V gene has CDR1 SGHDT and CDR2 YYEEEE. The V and J ends lost 4 bases and 5 bases, in that order; junction bases with no gene match: 5. There are 15 residues in the CDR3. The CDR3 nucleotides are TGTGCCAGCAGCCCGGGGACTAGCGGGAGCCACGAGCAGTACTTC. Protein sequence: CASSPGTSGSHEQYF.

This clonotype has a handful of counts. This chain uses TRBV7-6 with TRBJ2-7; possible D gene TRBD1, 6 bases. There are 16 residues in the CDR3. CDR1 SGHVS and CDR2 FNYEAQ come from the germline V gene. The V end lost 4 bases, the J end lost 3 bases, and 19 bases lay between the germline ends. Here the CDR3 reads CASSYGDIGVVYEQYF. CDR3 nucleotides: TGTGCCAGCAGCTACGGGGACATCGGGGTCGTCTACGAGCAGTACTTC.

J is TRBJ2-7 and V is TRBV12-3 or TRBV12-4; TRBD2 might be the D (6 bases). The CDR3 has 14 residues. Deletions cut 5 bases from V and 6 bases from J, with 17 bases between. The CDR3 bases are TGTGCCAGCAGTACCTACTCGCTGGAGGGCGAGCAGTACTTC. It encodes CASSTYSLEGEQYF.

The chain carries TRBV19 and TRBJ2-1; D possibly matches TRBD1 or TRBD2 (5 bases each). This CDR3 region has 13 residues. Germline V lookup: CDR1 LNHDA, CDR2 SQIVND (reference sequence). With 11 bases removed from V and 9 bases from J, the gap between germline ends came to 20 bases. This CDR3 reads CASNWGSGVEQFF. The CDR3 region has the DNA TGTGCCTCCAACTGGGGGAGTGGCGTTGAGCAGTTCTTC.

The chain recombines TRBV7-6 with TRBJ2-5; 8 bases are a match to TRBD2. V was pared by 4 bases and J by 3 bases, with 4 bases of the junction left unmatched. The germline CDR1 and CDR2 sequences are SGHVS and FNYEAQ. The CDR3 is 14 residues long. CDR3 sequence: CASSSMRGEETQYF. In nucleotides, the CDR3 is TGTGCCAGCAGCTCGATGCGGGGGGAAGAGACCCAGTACTTC.

The rearrangement uses TRBV29-1 and TRBJ2-1; D gene uncertain. This CDR3 has 12 residues. Germline V gene sequence: CDR1 SQVTM, CDR2 ANQGSEA. V lost 0 bases and J lost 7, with 7 bases in between. The CDR3 protein is CSVEEGWNEQFF. The CDR3 nucleotides read TGCAGCGTTGAAGAGGGGTGGAATGAGCAGTTCTTC.

The chain recombines TRBV20-1 with TRBJ2-7; D is ambiguous. The CDR3 consists of 16 residues. The germline gives CDR1 DFQATT, CDR2 SNEGSKA (reference sequence). V lost 3 bases to trimming and J lost 4 bases, with 22 bases between them. The CDR3 is CSASFGPSNTPYEQYF. The DNA of the CDR3 is TGCAGTGCTAGTTTCGGACCATCCAATACCCCGTACGAGCAGTACTTC.

The chain couples TRBV7-2 to TRBJ2-3; the D is unclear. The CDR3 is 13 residues long. Germline lookup yields CDR1 SGHTA and CDR2 FQGNSA. V lost 5 bases and J lost 4, with 10 bases in between. The CDR3 sequence is CASSPGAPDTQYF. CDR3 in DNA: TGTGCCAGCAGCCCCGGCGCCCCAGATACGCAGTATTTT.

The V call is TRBV18, the J call TRBJ1-1; tentatively, D is TRBD1 (5 bases). This CDR3 has 15 amino acids. The germline CDR1 and CDR2 sequences are KGHSH and LQKENI. V lost 5 bases to trimming and J lost 3 bases, with 16 bases between them. The CDR3 reads CASSISQERDTEAFF. For the CDR3, the DNA is TGTGCCAGCTCAATATCACAGGAGCGGGACACTGAAGCTTTCTTT.

The table lists this clonotype with a few counts. J is TRBJ2-7 and V is TRBV7-6; TRBD1 or TRBD2 may be the D gene (5 bases each). Germline V gene lookup returns CDR1 SGHVS and CDR2 FNYEAQ. Trimming took off 1 base at V and 0 bases at J, with 16 bases between the two ends. This CDR3 has 17 residues. CDR3 coding DNA: TGTGCCAGCAGCTTAGTAGTGGGACGCTTCAGCTCCTACGAGCAGTACTTC. Protein: CASSLVVGRFSSYEQYF.

The rearrangement links TRBV11-2 to TRBJ2-3, with D hard to call. V was clipped by 6 bases and J by 6 bases, with 10 bases between them. This CDR3 region has 12 residues. Germline V gives CDR1 SGHAT, CDR2 FQNNGV. CDR3 in amino acids: CASRLGMDTQYF. CDR3 coding DNA: TGTGCCAGCAGACTGGGGATGGATACGCAGTATTTT.

V usage is TRBV12-3 or TRBV12-4 and J usage is TRBJ2-4, with TRBD1 identical over 8 bases. Trimming removed 6 bases from V and 1 base from J; junction bases left unmatched: 14. The CDR3 totals 18 residues. The CDR3 bases are TGTGCCAGCAGCCCGTTCCGACAGGGGCGGGGTGCCAAAAACATTCAGTACTTC. Its translation is CASSPFRQGRGAKNIQYF.